This record covers a single TCR beta chain. This sample is drawn from a study of blood T cell repertoires in COVID-19. Study summary: Samples of COVID-19 (acute and convalescent) were obtained from the United States, Italy and Spain. T cells, B-cell-depleted T cells, or PBMCs provided the cDNA or gDNA that served as material.

Per the authors' pipeline: For nucleated cells, counts were estimated from reference gene primer amplification. TCRdb's copy holds only in-frame clones and misses some; the assay was immunoSEQ multiplex PCR. V and J calls and clone size are given by that table; D and trimming were obtained from the DNA. Counted here are 120,000 to 150,000 clones, around 87% occurring once; the ten biggest clones make up about 6.5%. The TCR sequence derives from a man of 80 years or more with acute or convalescent COVID-19. The sample was peripheral blood.

This CDR3 is CASSPPGVGEQYF. The CDR3 DNA follows: TGTGCCAGCTCACCACCCGGGGTAGGGGAGCAGTACTTC. This rearrangement joins TRBV18 to TRBJ2-7; maybe TRBD2 (5 bases). V was shortened by 0 bases and J by 7 bases, with 10 bases between the two germline ends. The CDR3 runs 13 residues. Germline V CDR1 and CDR2: KGHSH, LQKENI.